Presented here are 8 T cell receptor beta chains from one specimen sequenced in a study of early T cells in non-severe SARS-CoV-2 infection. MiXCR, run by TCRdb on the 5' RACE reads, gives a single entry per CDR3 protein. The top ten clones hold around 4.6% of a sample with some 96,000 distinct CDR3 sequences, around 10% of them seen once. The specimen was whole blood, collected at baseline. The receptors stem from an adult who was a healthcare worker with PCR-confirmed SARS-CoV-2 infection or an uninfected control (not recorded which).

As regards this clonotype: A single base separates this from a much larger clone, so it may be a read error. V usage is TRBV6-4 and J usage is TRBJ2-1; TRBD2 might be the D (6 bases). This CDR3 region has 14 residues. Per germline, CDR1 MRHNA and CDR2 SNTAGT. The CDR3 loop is CTSSEQGGDNEQFF. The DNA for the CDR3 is TGTACCAGCAGTGAGCAGGGCGGGGACAATGAGCAGTTCTTC.

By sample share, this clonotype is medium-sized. The CDR3 DNA is TGTGCCACCCGCGTGACAGGGGTAGAGACCCAGTACTTC. Protein product: CATRVTGVETQYF. This sequence joins TRBV11-2 and TRBJ2-5, with TRBD1 matching 8 bases. Germline CDR1 and CDR2: SGHAT and FQNNGV. This CDR3 is 13 amino acids long. The V gene end was trimmed by 10 bases and the J gene end by 4 bases; junction bases not matched to a gene: 8. Combining the CDR3 with reference TRBV11-2 and TRBJ2-5 gives the whole variable domain EAGVAQSPRYKIIEKRQSVAFWCNPISGHATLYWYQQILGQGPKLLIQFQNNGVVDDSQLPKDRFSAERLKGVDSTLKIQPAKLEDSAVYLCATRVTGVETQYFGPGTRLLVL.

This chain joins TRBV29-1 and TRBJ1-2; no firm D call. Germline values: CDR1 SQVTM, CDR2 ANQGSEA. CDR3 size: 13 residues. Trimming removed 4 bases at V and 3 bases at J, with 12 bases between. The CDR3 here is CSVVATRHYGYTF. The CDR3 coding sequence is TGCAGCGTTGTTGCGACGAGGCACTATGGCTACACCTTC.

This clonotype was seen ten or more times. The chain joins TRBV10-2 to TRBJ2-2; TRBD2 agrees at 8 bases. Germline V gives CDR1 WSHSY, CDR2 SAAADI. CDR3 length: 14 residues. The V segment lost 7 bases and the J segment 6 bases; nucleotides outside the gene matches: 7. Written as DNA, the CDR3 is TGCGCCAGCACGAAGGCGGGGGGAGCCGGGGAGCTGTTTTTT. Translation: CASTKAGGAGELFF.

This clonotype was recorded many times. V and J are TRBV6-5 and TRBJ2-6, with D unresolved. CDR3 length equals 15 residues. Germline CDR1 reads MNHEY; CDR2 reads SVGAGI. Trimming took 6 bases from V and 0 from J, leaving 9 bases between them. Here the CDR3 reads CASSLPSSGANVLTF. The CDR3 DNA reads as TGTGCCAGCAGCCTTCCTAGCTCTGGGGCCAACGTCCTGACTTTC.

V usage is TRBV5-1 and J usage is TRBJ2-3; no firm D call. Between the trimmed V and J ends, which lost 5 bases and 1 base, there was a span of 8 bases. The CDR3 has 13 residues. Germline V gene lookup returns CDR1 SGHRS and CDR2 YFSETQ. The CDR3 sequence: CASRDPGTDTQYF. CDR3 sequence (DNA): TGCGCCAGCAGAGATCCAGGCACAGATACGCAGTATTTT. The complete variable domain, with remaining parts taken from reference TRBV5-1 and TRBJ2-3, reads KAGVTQTPRYLIKTRGQQVTLSCSPISGHRSVSWYQQTPGQGLQFLFEYFSETQRNKGNFPGRFSGRQFSNSRSEMNVSTLELGDSALYLCASRDPGTDTQYFGPGTRLTVL.

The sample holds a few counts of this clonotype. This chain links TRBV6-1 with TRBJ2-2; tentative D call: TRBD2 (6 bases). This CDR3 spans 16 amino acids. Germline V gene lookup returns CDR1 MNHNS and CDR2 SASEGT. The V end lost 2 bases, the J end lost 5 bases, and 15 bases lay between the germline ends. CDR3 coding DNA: TGTGCCAGCAGTGAACTTGGGGGGAGTAGGACCGGGGAGCTGTTTTTT. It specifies CASSELGGSRTGELFF.

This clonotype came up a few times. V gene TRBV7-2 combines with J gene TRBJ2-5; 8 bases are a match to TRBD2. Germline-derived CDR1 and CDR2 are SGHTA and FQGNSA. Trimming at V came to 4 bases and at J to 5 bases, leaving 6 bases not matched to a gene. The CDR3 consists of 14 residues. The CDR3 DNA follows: TGTGCCAGCAGCTCTGGACTAGCTGATGAGACCCAGTACTTC. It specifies CASSSGLADETQYF.